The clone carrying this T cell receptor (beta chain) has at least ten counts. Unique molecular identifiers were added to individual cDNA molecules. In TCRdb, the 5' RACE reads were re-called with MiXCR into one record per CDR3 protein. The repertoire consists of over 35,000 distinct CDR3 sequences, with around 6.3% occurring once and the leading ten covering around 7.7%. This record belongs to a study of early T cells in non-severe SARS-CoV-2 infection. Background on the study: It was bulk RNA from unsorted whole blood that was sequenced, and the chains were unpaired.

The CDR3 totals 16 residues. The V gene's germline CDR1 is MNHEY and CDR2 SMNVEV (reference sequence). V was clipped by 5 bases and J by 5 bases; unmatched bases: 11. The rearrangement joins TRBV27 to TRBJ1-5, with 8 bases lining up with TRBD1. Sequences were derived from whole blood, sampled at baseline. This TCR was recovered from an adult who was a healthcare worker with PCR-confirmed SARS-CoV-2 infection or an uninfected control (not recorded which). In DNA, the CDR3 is TGTGCCAGCAGTCCCCGGACAGGGCGGGGGTATCAGCCCCAGCATTTT. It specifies CASSPRTGRGYQPQHF.